The 21 T cell receptor beta chains below were found in one sample sequenced in a study of neurological immune-mediated disorders. As to time point: longitudinal time-point 2. TCRdb called the 5' RACE reads again in MiXCR, with one record for every CDR3 protein. The sample consists of 70,000 to 90,000 distinct CDR3 sequences, 5.8% of them appearing once. Sample: PBMCs. The source of these receptors is a woman aged 55-70 years with multiple sclerosis.

This clonotype was seen at least ten times. An end of the junction differs from the germline gene, which may be a read error. The J gene is TRBJ2-2, the V gene TRBV7-7, with 8 bases that match TRBD1. CDR1 SSHAT and CDR2 FNYEAQ come from the germline V gene (reference sequence). The length of the CDR3 is 14 residues. In nucleotides, the CDR3 is TGTGCTAGCAGCCAGGGGGCAGGCACCGGGGAGCTGTTTTTT. Translation: CASSQGAGTGELFF.

This clonotype was found many times. The genes are TRBV14 and TRBJ2-3, with 8 bases that match TRBD2. Unmatched junction bases numbered 5, after V lost 2 bases and J lost 1 base. The CDR3 spans 16 residues. CDR1 and CDR2 (germline): SGHDN, FVKESK. The CDR3 DNA reads TGTGCCAGCAGCCAACGTAGCGGGGAGCGCACAGATACGCAGTATTTT. Its translation is CASSQRSGERTDTQYF.

This clonotype was counted many times. V gene TRBV5-1 combines with J gene TRBJ2-5, with 7 positions matching TRBD2. This CDR3 has 14 residues. Trimming took 4 bases from V and 1 from J; bases not matched to a gene: 4. Germline V lookup: CDR1 SGHRS, CDR2 YFSETQ. CDR3 amino acids: CASSPGLLQETQYF. The CDR3 DNA follows: TGCGCCAGCAGCCCGGGACTACTCCAAGAGACCCAGTACTTC.

This chain uses TRBV5-4 with TRBJ1-2; perhaps TRBD1 as D (5 bases). V lost 1 base and J lost 8, with 15 bases in between. Looked up from germline, CDR1 is SGHNT and CDR2 is YYREEE (reference sequence). This CDR3 is built from 14 residues. The CDR3 coding sequence is TGTGCCAGCAGCTTGCTGGCGATCGGGACGGGCTACACCTTC. The encoded protein is CASSLLAIGTGYTF.

The V call is TRBV18, the J call TRBJ1-3; 7 positions agree with TRBD1. The CDR3 sequence is 13 residues long. V was clipped by 8 bases and J by 1 base; unmatched bases: 2. Germline CDR1 KGHSH, CDR2 LQKENI. The CDR3 DNA is TGTGCCAGCCGACAGGGATCTGGAAACACCATATATTTT. Translation gives CASRQGSGNTIYF.

This clonotype came up many times. This sequence joins TRBV12-3 or TRBV12-4 and TRBJ1-1; 7 positions match TRBD1. Trimming took 7 bases from V and 4 from J; bases not matched to a gene: 6. The CDR3 totals 13 residues. DNA of the CDR3: TGTGCCAGCACCCCACAGGGGATCACTGAAGCTTTCTTT. It codes for CASTPQGITEAFF.

This clonotype came up many times. V usage is TRBV4-1 and J usage is TRBJ2-2, with D unclear. Germline loops: CDR1 MGHRA, CDR2 YSYEKL. This CDR3 spans 14 amino acids. V was cut by 5 bases and J by 4 bases, with 11 bases left in between. CDR3 sequence: CASSDVGVTGELFF. Written as DNA, the CDR3 is TGCGCCAGCAGCGACGTGGGTGTCACCGGGGAGCTGTTTTTT.

This clonotype was seen at least ten times. This chain connects TRBV7-8 to TRBJ1-1; perhaps TRBD1 as D (5 bases). The CDR3 contains 13 residues. Germline CDR1 SGHVS, CDR2 FQNEAQ. V lost 5 bases, J lost 10 bases, and 17 bases lay in between. CDR3 nucleotides: TGTGCCAGCAGCACGCCAGGGAGGGTGCGAGCTTTCTTT. Translation: CASSTPGRVRAFF.

This clonotype has a count of ten or more. The CDR3 DNA is TGTGCCAGCAGCCCCGGGACCGTTCCCTACGAGCAGTACTTC. Amino acids: CASSPGTVPYEQYF. This chain uses TRBV7-2 with TRBJ2-7; D might be TRBD1 or TRBD2, each matching 5 bases. The CDR3 runs to 14 residues. Trimming removed 5 bases from V and 2 bases from J, with 13 bases in between. CDR1 is SGHTA and CDR2 is FQGNSA in the germline V gene. Variable domain in full (rest from reference TRBV7-2 and TRBJ2-7): GAGVSQSPSNKVTEKGKDVELRCDPISGHTALYWYRQSLGQGLEFLIYFQGNSAPDKSGLPSDRFSAERTGGSVSTLTIQRTQQEDSAVYLCASSPGTVPYEQYFGPGTRLTVT.

By share of the sample, this clonotype is medium-sized. The rearrangement uses TRBV6-2 or TRBV6-3 and TRBJ2-7; no definite D call. The CDR3 extends over 13 amino acids. Germline V gene data show CDR1 as MNHEY and CDR2 as SVGEGT. V was pared by 7 bases and J by 3 bases, with 13 bases between. DNA of the CDR3: TGTGCCAGCACCTCCGTGGACGACTACGAGCAGTACTTC. This gives the protein CASTSVDDYEQYF.

In its sample, this clonotype was seen many times. CDR3 region: CASSITRLAGGMSSYNEQFF. In DNA form, the CDR3 reads TGCGCCAGCAGCATCACCCGACTAGCGGGGGGCATGAGCTCCTACAATGAGCAGTTCTTC. This chain uses TRBV5-1 with TRBJ2-1, with 13 nucleotides matching TRBD2. The germline gives CDR1 SGHRS, CDR2 YFSETQ. The CDR3 is 20 amino acids. V lost 4 bases to trimming and J lost 0 bases; unmatched junction nucleotides: 13. Looking up the rest from reference TRBV5-1 and TRBJ2-1 gives the full variable domain: KAGVTQTPRYLIKTRGQQVTLSCSPISGHRSVSWYQQTPGQGLQFLFEYFSETQRNKGNFPGRFSGRQFSNSRSEMNVSTLELGDSALYLCASSITRLAGGMSSYNEQFFGPGTRLTVL.

This clonotype was seen ten or more times. V gene TRBV12-3 or TRBV12-4 combines with J gene TRBJ2-2; D is uncertain. CDR3 size: 14 residues. V dropped 3 bases and J dropped 1 base, with 6 bases sitting between them. The CDR3 nucleotides read TGTGCCAGCAGTTTTGGGGTGAACACCGGGGAGCTGTTTTTT. Amino acid sequence: CASSFGVNTGELFF.

This clonotype was detected many times. The chain is built from TRBV18 and TRBJ2-6; perhaps TRBD1 as D (6 bases). Trimming removed 1 base at V and 1 base at J, with 8 bases between. Looked up from germline, CDR1 is KGHSH and CDR2 is LQKENI. There are 16 residues in the CDR3. Here the CDR3 reads CASSPQQGSGANVLTF. CDR3 nucleotides: TGTGCCAGCTCACCACAACAGGGTTCTGGGGCCAACGTCCTGACTTTC.

At least ten counts were recorded for this clonotype. The genes are TRBV3-1 and TRBJ2-3; no reliable D call. V was cut by 0 bases and J by 5 bases, with 18 bases left in between. CDR1 is LGHDT and CDR2 is YNNKEL in the germline V gene (reference sequence). The CDR3 has 17 amino acids. The CDR3 DNA reads TGTGCCAGCAGCCAAGATGTCCTGAGTCTTTTAGGAGATACGCAGTATTTT. The encoded protein is CASSQDVLSLLGDTQYF.

This clonotype was found many times. This chain uses TRBV9 with TRBJ2-7; TRBD1 aligns across 8 bases. The CDR3 is made up of 15 amino acids. CDR1 SGDLS and CDR2 YYNGEE come from the germline V gene. V shed 4 bases and J 7 bases; nucleotides not matched to a gene: 13. CDR3 nucleotide sequence: TGTGCCAGCAGCCCGCGGACAGGGAGCGCGGGGGAGCAGTACTTC. It encodes CASSPRTGSAGEQYF.

This clonotype was seen repeatedly, ten times or more. Germline is not matched at one junction end, which may reflect a read error. The J gene is TRBJ2-7, the V gene TRBV2; the D call may be TRBD1 or TRBD2 (5 bases each). In germline, CDR1 is SNHLY, CDR2 FYNNEI. This CDR3 spans 14 amino acids. Here the CDR3 DNA reads TGTGCCAGCAGGGAAGCCGGGACCGGCTACGAGCAGTACTTC. Amino acids: CASREAGTGYEQYF.

This clonotype was picked up many times. This chain uses TRBV20-1 with TRBJ1-6; D is uncertain. The V end was cut by 0 bases, the J end by 0 bases, with 6 bases between. The CDR3 has 15 amino acids. The germline V gene has CDR1 DFQATT and CDR2 SNEGSKA (reference sequence). The CDR3 sequence is CSARDELSYNSPLHF. Written as DNA, the CDR3 is TGCAGTGCTAGAGATGAACTCTCCTATAATTCACCCCTCCACTTT.

This clonotype was counted many times. An end of the junction differs from the germline gene, which may be a read error. The V and J genes are TRBV2 and TRBJ2-3, with D unresolved. There are 12 residues in the CDR3. Germline CDR1 SNHLY, CDR2 FYNNEI. CDR3 sequence: CASSEDTDTQYF. In DNA, the CDR3 is TGTGCCAGCAGCGAAGACACAGATACGCAGTATTTT.

This clonotype was counted at least ten times. The rearrangement links TRBV6-6 to TRBJ1-1, with 8 bases aligning to TRBD1. Germline CDR1 MNHNY, CDR2 SVGAGI (reference sequence). This CDR3 is 14 amino acids long. The V and J ends lost 5 bases and 5 bases, in that order; junction bases with no gene match: 7. CDR3 sequence reads: CASSKTGEWTEAFF. Written as DNA, the CDR3 is TGTGCCAGCAGTAAGACAGGGGAGTGGACTGAAGCTTTCTTT.

This clonotype was seen many times. The chain employs TRBV6-6 and TRBJ1-5; D may be TRBD1 (6 bases). Trimming pared 9 bases from V and 2 bases from J, leaving 11 bases between. CDR1 is MNHNY and CDR2 is SVGAGI in the germline V gene (reference sequence). The CDR3 extends over 13 amino acids. The CDR3 sequence is CASIGGGNQPQHF. The CDR3 DNA reads as TGTGCCAGTATAGGGGGGGGCAATCAGCCCCAGCATTTT.

This clonotype showed up many times. The J gene is TRBJ2-2, the V gene TRBV12-3 or TRBV12-4; D remains unclear. Trimming pared 5 bases from V and 7 bases from J, leaving 14 bases between. The CDR3 is 14 amino acids. As DNA, the CDR3 is TGTGCCAGCAGTCCCCAGAGTGGGTTCGGGGAGCTGTTTTTT. Encoded protein: CASSPQSGFGELFF.